The following is a TCR beta chain sequence with its context. The antigen this receptor binds is unknown. No base quality values were provided; no much bigger clone lies one nucleotide off. Set within a cohort of healthcare workers in London, UK, this nested case-control study involved weekly PCR testing of nasopharyngeal swabs along with blood sampling. Between 23 and 31 March 2020, the week of the UK lockdown, healthcare workers were enrolled and then followed up weekly for as long as 16 weeks. This sample is part of a study of early T cells in non-severe SARS-CoV-2 infection listed by TCRdb under 2021. General notes on the study: Because TCR sequencing relied on bulk RNA taken from unsorted whole blood, pairing of alpha and beta chains was not possible. Here is what the overall study found, with its caveats: Matching against VDJdb was skewed toward anti-spike CD8 responses, likely underestimated virus-specific expansions, and missed private and CD4 specificities.

Preparation of the library involved 5' RACE. The listed sequencing device is NextSeq 500. In the TCR library protocol, unique molecular identifiers were attached to individual cDNA molecules to correct for PCR bias and sequencing error. Sequencing covered both TCR alpha and beta chains, and within each sample the abundances of alpha and beta sequences were tightly co-correlated. As for how the authors treated the data: Decombinator V4 was used to annotate TCR sequences for V gene, J gene and CDR3. TCRs were defined as expanded if a significant change between any two time points was detected under a Poisson model with p below 0.0001. Abundances of TCRs were expressed as counts per million after normalisation to the total number of TCRs sequenced in each sample. MAIT TCRs were defined by TRAV1-2 paired with TRAJ12, TRAJ20 or TRAJ33, and iNKT TCRs by TRAV10 paired with TRAJ18. VDJdb, accessed 1 November 2021, was searched for CMV, EBV and SARS-CoV-2 annotated TCRs, excluding TCRs annotated for multiple antigens. TCRdb itself trimmed the public reads at Q25 with fastp, ran MiXCR and retained productive beta chains. Each entry merges the rows of one CDR3 protein and shows their most common DNA and genes. TCRdb, not the original authors, processed these V and J calls. This sample gives approximately 65,000 distinct CDR3 sequences in total; over 9% of them show up just once. The ten largest clonotypes hold just under 3% of the sample.

CDR1 is given as SGHVS and CDR2 as FNYEAQ, both from the germline V gene. The CDR3 runs 17 residues from the cysteine to the phenylalanine. Only CDR3 DNA is held: 51 bases, read in frame from base 1. V lost 5 bases and J lost 4 bases, and the count of bases not matched to a germline gene is 11. The clonotype was recovered from an adult who was a healthcare worker with PCR-confirmed SARS-CoV-2 infection or an uninfected control (not recorded which). The chain is assembled from TRBV7-6 and TRBJ2-5; the central 12 bases match TRBD2. Sequences were derived from whole blood, sampled at baseline. The CDR3 is CASSVTSGGTRGETQYF. The sequenced DNA: TGTGCCAGCAGCGTGACTAGCGGGGGAACTAGGGGAGAGACCCAGTACTTC.